These T cell receptor beta chains were read from a single sample in a study of T cells after yellow fever vaccination. TCRdb fed the 5' RACE reads into MiXCR, producing one record per CDR3 protein. The sample records roughly 120,000 distinct CDR3 sequences, under 8.5% being singletons. The source was CD4+ T cells sorted from PBMCs, collected about 10 days after the first yellow fever vaccination. Receptors were obtained from a man younger than 35 who received the YFV17D yellow fever vaccine. The CDR3 runs from the conserved cysteine through the conserved F or W. A D gene is named only where the DNA matches it firmly. Expanded clones are given a class, and other clones once, few, many or no size at all.

clone_size,j_call,v_call,d_call,cdr3_nt,cdr3_aa
many,TRBJ2-5,TRBV5-1,TRBD1,TGCGCCAGCAGCAAGCCGGACAGGGAGACCCAGTACTTC,CASSKPDRETQYF
many,TRBJ2-5,TRBV24-1,-,TGTGCCACCAGTGACTACCTCAAGAGGACCCAGTACTTC,CATSDYLKRTQYF
few,TRBJ2-7,TRBV20-1,-,TGCAGTGCCTATGACAGCTACGAGCAGTACTTC,CSAYDSYEQYF
-,TRBJ2-2,TRBV10-2,-,TGCGCCAGCAATCTGGGCGCCCCGAACACCGGGGAGCTGTTTTTT,CASNLGAPNTGELFF
many,TRBJ1-5,TRBV7-9,-,TGTGCCAGCAGCGCGCCGGGAGGAAGCAATCAGCCCCAGCATTTT,CASSAPGGSNQPQHF
many,TRBJ1-1,TRBV11-2,-,TGTGCCAGCAGCTGGAGGGGGGACACTGAAGCTTTCTTT,CASSWRGDTEAFF
many,TRBJ2-5,TRBV7-9,TRBD1,TGTGCCAGCAGCTTAATGGACAGGGGGACCCAGTACTTC,CASSLMDRGTQYF
many,TRBJ2-3,TRBV7-9,-,TGTGCCTGGGGCGCCTTAAGCACAGATACGCAGTATTTT,CAWGALSTDTQYF
many,TRBJ2-2,TRBV20-1,TRBD2,TGCAGTGCTAGGGCCGGGACTAGCGGGTCCACCGGGGAGCTGTTTTTT,CSARAGTSGSTGELFF
-,TRBJ2-2,TRBV12-2,-,TGTGCAAGTCGCTTGGGACTAGCGGGGGGCCAGAACACCGGGGAGCTGTTTTTT,CASRLGLAGGQNTGELFF
many,TRBJ2-5,TRBV12-3/TRBV12-4,TRBD1,TGTGCCAGCAGCCCCCCAATAGGGGGCAGAGAGACCCAGTACTTC,CASSPPIGGRETQYF
many,TRBJ1-6,TRBV20-1,TRBD1,TGCAGTGCCGACGCCGACACGGGACAGGATCAACCCCTCCACTTT,CSADADTGQDQPLHF
many,TRBJ2-2,TRBV5-1,TRBD1,TGCGCCAGCAGCTGGTTTCCGGGACAGGGGTCCTCGGGGGAGCTGTTTTTT,CASSWFPGQGSSGELFF
few,TRBJ1-5,TRBV4-3,-,TGCGCCAGCAGCCAAGATCCGTCAGATCGGAGCAATCAGCCCCAGCATTTT,CASSQDPSDRSNQPQHF
-,TRBJ1-1,TRBV7-2,-,TGTGCCAGCAGCCGGGGGCTTGAAGCTTTCTTT,CASSRGLEAFF
many,TRBJ1-3,TRBV28,-,TGTGCCAGCACCTTTTCGGTGGGAAACACCATATATTTT,CASTFSVGNTIYF
many,TRBJ2-7,TRBV7-2,TRBD2,TGTGCCAGCAGCTACAATAGCGGGGGGGCCTACGAGCAGTACTTC,CASSYNSGGAYEQYF
many,TRBJ2-2,TRBV5-1,-,TGCGCCAGCAGCCAGGACAGCGCGAACACCGGGGAGCTGTTTTTT,CASSQDSANTGELFF